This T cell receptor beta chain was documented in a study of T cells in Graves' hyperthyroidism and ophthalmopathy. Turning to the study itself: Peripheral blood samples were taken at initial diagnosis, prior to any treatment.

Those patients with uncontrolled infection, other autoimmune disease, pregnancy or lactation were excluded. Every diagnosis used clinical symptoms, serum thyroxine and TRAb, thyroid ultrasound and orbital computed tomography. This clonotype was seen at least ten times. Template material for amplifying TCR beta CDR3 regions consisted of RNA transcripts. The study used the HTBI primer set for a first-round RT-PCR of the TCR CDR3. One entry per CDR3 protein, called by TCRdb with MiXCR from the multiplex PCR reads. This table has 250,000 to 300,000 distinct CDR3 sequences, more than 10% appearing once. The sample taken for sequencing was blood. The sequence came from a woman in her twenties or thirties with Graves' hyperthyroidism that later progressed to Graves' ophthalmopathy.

The CDR3 DNA reads TGTGCCAGCACTATAGGGGGACGCAGCACTGAAGCTTTCTTT. It codes for CASTIGGRSTEAFF. The rearrangement joins TRBV2 to TRBJ1-1; tentative D call: TRBD1 (6 bases). CDR1 SNHLY and CDR2 FYNNEI come from the germline V gene. V was pared by 7 bases and J by 4 bases, with 16 bases between. CDR3 length: 14 amino acids.